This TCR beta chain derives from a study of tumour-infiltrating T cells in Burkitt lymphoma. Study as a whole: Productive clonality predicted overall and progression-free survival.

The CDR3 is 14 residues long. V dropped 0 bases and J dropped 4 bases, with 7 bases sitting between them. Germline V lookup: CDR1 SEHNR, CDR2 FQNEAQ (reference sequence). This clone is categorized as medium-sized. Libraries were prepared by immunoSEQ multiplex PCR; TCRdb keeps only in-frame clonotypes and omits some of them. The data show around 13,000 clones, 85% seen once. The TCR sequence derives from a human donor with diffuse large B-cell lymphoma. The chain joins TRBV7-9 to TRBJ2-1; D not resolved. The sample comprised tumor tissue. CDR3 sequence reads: CASSLASDYNEQFF. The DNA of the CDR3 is TGTGCCAGCAGCTTAGCGTCGGATTACAATGAGCAGTTCTTC.